The 7 T cell receptor beta chains listed next were all sequenced from one sample in a study of T cell repertoires in cytomegalovirus infection. TCRdb reprocessed the reads via MiXCR and lists one record per CDR3 protein. The sample lists about 80,000 distinct CDR3 sequences, 3% to 4.5% seen once, with around 4.9% in the top ten. The sequenced sample was PBMCs. The receptor source for this set is a human donor in good health (CMV status not recorded). Some clones in this sample may be carry-over from other donors' samples.

This clonotype was seen at least ten times. This chain links TRBV7-8 with TRBJ2-5; 8 bases agree with TRBD1. The CDR3 consists of 15 residues. CDR1 is SGHVS, CDR2 FQNEAQ, per germline. The trim removed 8 bases at V and 7 bases at J, leaving 15 bases unmatched. This chain's CDR3 is CASSLGGQGLGTQYF. CDR3 DNA sequence: TGTGCCAGCTCCCTTGGAGGACAGGGTCTTGGGACCCAGTACTTC.

This clonotype was seen at least ten times. The rearrangement joins TRBV4-1 to TRBJ2-1; D could derive from TRBD1 or TRBD2 (5 bases each). The CDR3 contains 15 residues. Trimming removed 4 bases at V and 0 bases at J, with 10 bases between. Germline V CDR1 and CDR2: MGHRA, YSYEKL. The CDR3 loop reads CASSRGRNSYNEQFF. The DNA of the CDR3 is TGCGCCAGCAGCCGGGGACGGAACTCCTACAATGAGCAGTTCTTC.

In this sample, this clonotype turned up many times. The V call is TRBV27, the J call TRBJ2-1, with TRBD1 matching over 9 bases. CDR1 is MNHEY, CDR2 SMNVEV, per germline (reference sequence). This CDR3 comprises 16 residues. V was clipped by 7 bases and J by 1 base; unmatched bases: 8. CDR3 amino acids: CASTTVGTGSYNEQFF. The DNA for the CDR3 is TGTGCCAGCACGACAGTAGGGACAGGGTCCTACAATGAGCAGTTCTTC.

This clonotype was observed many times. The rearrangement joins TRBV5-1 to TRBJ2-3; 11 bases line up with TRBD2. This CDR3 is 16 amino acids long. The V and J ends lost 4 bases and 0 bases, in that order; junction bases with no gene match: 4. Looked up from germline, CDR1 is SGHRS and CDR2 is YFSETQ. CDR3 in amino acids: CASSQTSGASTDTQYF. The CDR3 region has the DNA TGCGCCAGCAGCCAGACTAGCGGGGCTAGCACAGATACGCAGTATTTT.

This clonotype was detected many times. V usage is TRBV23-1 and J usage is TRBJ2-7; 10 nucleotides match TRBD1. TRBV23-1 belongs to the ORF category, with a function that is uncertain. The CDR3 runs to 18 residues. Trimming removed 3 bases from V and 1 base from J; junction bases left unmatched: 12. The CDR3 region is CASSHPDHRDRGSYEQYF. CDR3 bases: TGCGCCAGCAGTCACCCTGATCACAGGGACAGGGGTTCCTACGAGCAGTACTTC.

This clonotype was seen ten or more times. The chain uses TRBV3-1 and TRBJ1-2; no clear D gene. Trimming stripped 3 bases from V and 6 bases from J, with 5 bases between. The CDR3 runs to 11 residues. Germline V CDR1 and CDR2: LGHDT, YNNKEL (reference sequence). CDR3 region: CASSHVHGYTF. CDR3 nucleotide sequence: TGTGCCAGCAGCCATGTTCATGGCTACACCTTC.

This clonotype has at least ten counts. This sequence joins TRBV12-3 or TRBV12-4 and TRBJ2-5; TRBD2 agrees at 7 bases. This CDR3 comprises 14 residues. V trimming: 8 bases; J trimming: 1 base; junction bases outside the gene matches: 7. CDR3 bases: TGTGCCAGCGCACCACTAGCGTCCCAAGAGACCCAGTACTTC. It yields the protein CASAPLASQETQYF.